This passage covers 2 T cell receptor beta chains from one sample sequenced in a study of T cell responses to AZD1222 COVID-19 vaccine. Sequencing was performed with immunoSEQ multiplex PCR; in TCRdb, only in-frame clones are kept and a portion is missing. This table holds around 140,000 clones, about 89% found once. The sequences come from peripheral blood, collected on day 0 of AZD1222 vaccination. These TCRs come from an adult in good health.

This rearrangement joins TRBV6-2 or TRBV6-3 to TRBJ2-2; the match to TRBD2 covers 14 bases. Germline CDR1 MNHEY, CDR2 SVGEGT. This CDR3 has 19 amino acids. V shed 0 bases, J shed 6 bases, and the junction held 9 bases outside the gene matches. The CDR3 coding sequence is TGTGCCAGCAGTTACTCCCAGACTAGCGGGGGGGCGAAAGCCGGGGAGCTGTTTTTT. The encoded protein is CASSYSQTSGGAKAGELFF.

J is TRBJ1-1 and V is TRBV3-1 (or the pseudogene TRBV3-2); D is unclear. Germline V gives CDR1 LGHDT, CDR2 YNNKEL (reference sequence). Trimming took 1 base from V and 8 from J, leaving 14 bases between them. This CDR3 has 14 residues. The CDR3 spells CASSQGLVPIEAFF. The CDR3 DNA sequence: TGTGCCAGCAGCCAAGGTTTGGTGCCTATAGAAGCTTTCTTT.